One T cell receptor beta chain is described in this entry. The clone's antigen remains unknown. No base-level quality is on record; no much larger clone is a single base apart. TCRbeta CDR3 regions were amplified from genomic DNA using the immunoSEQ Assay, a bias-controlled multiplex PCR. In the original analysis: The number of nucleated cells in each sample was estimated from the amplification of reference gene primers within the assay. To quantify the absolute abundance of each unique TCRbeta CDR3 rearrangement, sequence reads were collapsed and filtered. For each sample, productive Simpson clonality was calculated by taking the square root of Simpson's diversity index across productive rearrangements. In TCRdb, the immuneACCESS table is reduced to in-frame sequences with V and J assigned. These tables do not hold every clone; where another copy was compared, an unresolved V gene accounts for under half, and the others remain unexplained. V, J and clone size are taken as reported in that table, and D and trimming were inferred from the DNA itself. Across this sample there are 300,000 to 350,000 clones, with about 90% seen only once. The ten largest clones represent around 9% of the sample.

CDR3 length: 13 amino acids, cysteine to phenylalanine. The CDR3 DNA has 39 bases and is translated from base 1. As encoded in the germline V gene, CDR1 is SNHLY while CDR2 is FYNNEI. A distance of 7 bases separates the germline ends of V and J, which lose 3 bases and 4 bases respectively. This sample was included in a study of blood T cell repertoires in COVID-19 (dated by TCRdb to about 2020). For context, the study as a whole: Collaborator samples came from the United States, Italy and Spain and covered acute and convalescent phases of COVID-19. The material from the prospective study consisted of cDNA or gDNA derived from T cells, B-cell-depleted T cells, or PBMCs. Deeply sampled blood TCRbeta repertoires from subjects exposed to, actively infected with, or recovered from COVID-19 were included in the dataset. The repertoires were released in a freely available public database intended as a resource for research on the immune response to SARS-CoV-2. The samples were drawn from the first 160 participants of the ongoing ImmuneRACE study and from some 1,300 subjects provided by 6 global collaborators. A de-identified subject ID, COVID-19 status, age in years and sex were almost always included in the sample metadata. Where available, HLA class I and class II types were obtained from metadata supplied by the sample provider rather than from assay-based typing. What the study reported, not specific to this receptor: The quantity of clinical and demographic metadata differed by source and by participant and was supplied without curation.

Participants in the prospective study were aged roughly 18 to 100 years, lived in 20 to 25 United States geographic areas, and enrolled through a virtual design. Cohort assignment in the prospective study relied on participant-reported clinical history from a screening survey and a study questionnaire. For ImmuneRACE Cohort 3, a participant was defined as recovered based on two consecutive negative NP/OP PCR tests, clearance by a healthcare professional, or resolution of symptoms. Each participant in the prospective study had whole blood, serum and a nasopharyngeal or oropharyngeal swab collected by mobile phlebotomists. Participants in the prospective study had the option to provide additional blood draws and questionnaires over an approximately two-month period. Before DNA extraction, blood samples from the prospective study were shipped at room temperature or frozen.

The chain couples TRBV2 to TRBJ2-1, with the D gene not confidently named. Material: PBMCs or T cells enriched from blood (not recorded which). This clonotype was obtained from a woman aged 25 to 39 who had recovered from COVID-19. In nucleotides, the sequence is TGTGCCAGCAGTGACCTCACTTACAATGAGCAGTTCTTC. Its translation is CASSDLTYNEQFF.